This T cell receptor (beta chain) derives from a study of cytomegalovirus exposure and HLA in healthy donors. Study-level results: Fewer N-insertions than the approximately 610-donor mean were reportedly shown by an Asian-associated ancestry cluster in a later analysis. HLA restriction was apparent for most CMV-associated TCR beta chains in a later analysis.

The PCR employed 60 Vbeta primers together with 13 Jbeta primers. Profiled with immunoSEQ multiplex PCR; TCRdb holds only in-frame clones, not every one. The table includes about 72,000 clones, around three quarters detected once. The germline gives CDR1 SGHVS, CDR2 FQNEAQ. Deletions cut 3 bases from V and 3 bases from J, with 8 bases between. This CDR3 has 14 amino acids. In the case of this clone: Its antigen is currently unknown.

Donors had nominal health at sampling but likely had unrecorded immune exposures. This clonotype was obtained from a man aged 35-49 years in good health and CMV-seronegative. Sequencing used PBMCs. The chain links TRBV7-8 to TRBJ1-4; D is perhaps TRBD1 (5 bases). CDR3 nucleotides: TGTGCCAGCAGCTTGGGGCAGCCTAATGAAAAACTGTTTTTT. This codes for CASSLGQPNEKLFF.